This TCR beta chain emerged from a study of identical twins. For this clonotype: Its antigen is unidentified.

The V and J ends lost 1 base and 5 bases respectively, with 14 bases between them. Germline-derived CDR1 and CDR2 are PRHDT and FYEKMQ (reference sequence). The CDR3 loop spans 15 amino acids. TCRdb re-analysed the 5' RACE reads in MiXCR, keeping a single row per CDR3 protein. Of 350,000 or so distinct CDR3 sequences listed, roughly an eighth were seen once; the top ten hold around 7.8%. Study-wide results and limits: Alpha sequences out of frame and shared by twins had excess low generation probability. Sharing of beta out-of-frame sequences by twins showed a weaker excess.

This sample was also put to use in a study of yellow fever vaccine responses in identical twins.

The chain carries TRBV13 and TRBJ1-1; D is unresolved. The sequencing input was CD8+ T cells sorted from blood. The clonotype comes from a woman between 18 and 29 years old in good health. The CDR3 DNA reads TGTGCCAGCAGCTTAGCCGGTAGTGGTGCGACTGAAGCTTTCTTT. Translating it yields CASSLAGSGATEAFF. The full variable domain, its missing parts supplied by reference TRBV13 and TRBJ1-1, is AAGVIQSPRHLIKEKRETATLKCYPIPRHDTVYWYQQGPGQDPQFLISFYEKMQSDKGSIPDRFSAQQFSDYHSELNMSSLELGDSALYFCASSLAGSGATEAFFGQGTRLTVV.